This T cell receptor beta chain was profiled in a study of vaccination and CD4 T cells after COVID-19. At the level of the study: Following dose two, a median about 71 days (range 14 to 241) passed before post-vaccine samples were taken.

The CDR3 consists of 15 residues. Germline trimming cut 6 bases from V and 1 base from J; bases unmatched to any gene: 5. Oncomine TCR Beta short-read sequencing was applied to DNA from cultured CD4+ T cells. TCRdb recomputed calls from the PCR reads with MiXCR, one row per CDR3 protein. In the table there are approximately 14,000 distinct CDR3 sequences, about 56% of which are singletons. Treatment in this sample: approximately nine-day PBMC culture with coronavirus spike peptide pools or control peptides (ViraFEST assay). A remark on this clonotype: As yet, its antigen is unknown.

This TCR was sampled from a human donor who had recovered from COVID-19. V usage is TRBV12-3 or TRBV12-4 and J usage is TRBJ1-5, with TRBD1 matching 8 bases. The source was CD4+ T cells from blood, cultured in vitro, collected before SARS-CoV-2 vaccination. CDR3 DNA: TGTGCCAGCAGCACGAGGACAGGGAGCAATCAGCCCCAGCATTTT. It codes for CASSTRTGSNQPQHF.